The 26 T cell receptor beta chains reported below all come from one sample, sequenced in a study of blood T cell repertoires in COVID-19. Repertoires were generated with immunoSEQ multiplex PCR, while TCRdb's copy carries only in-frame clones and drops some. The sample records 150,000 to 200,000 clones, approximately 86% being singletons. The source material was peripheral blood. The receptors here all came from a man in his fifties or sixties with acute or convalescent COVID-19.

The CDR3 here is CASSRNGLAGGPRTGELFF. The CDR3 coding sequence is TGTGCCAGCAGCCGAAATGGACTAGCGGGAGGGCCACGCACCGGGGAGCTGTTTTTT. The rearrangement joins TRBV7-3 to TRBJ2-2; TRBD2 matches at 15 bases. With V trimmed by 5 bases and J by 4 bases, 11 bases remained unmatched. Germline V gene data show CDR1 as SGHTA and CDR2 as FQGTGA. The CDR3 is 19 amino acids.

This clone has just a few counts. The CDR3 sequence is CASSSGQSYEQYF. In DNA, the CDR3 is TGTGCCAGCAGTTCGGGACAGTCCTACGAGCAGTACTTC. The V and J genes are TRBV28 and TRBJ2-7, with 7 bases identical to TRBD1. The CDR3 has 13 residues. Germline CDR1 MDHEN, CDR2 SYDVKM. The J segment lost 1 base and the V segment lost 4 bases, leaving 1 base of the junction unmatched. The entire variable domain, with the rest obtained from reference TRBV28 and TRBJ2-7, is as follows: DVKVTQSSRYLVKRTGEKVFLECVQDMDHENMFWYRQDPGLGLRLIYFSYDVKMKEKGDIPEGYSVSREKKERFSLILESASTNQTSMYLCASSSGQSYEQYFGPGTRLTVT.

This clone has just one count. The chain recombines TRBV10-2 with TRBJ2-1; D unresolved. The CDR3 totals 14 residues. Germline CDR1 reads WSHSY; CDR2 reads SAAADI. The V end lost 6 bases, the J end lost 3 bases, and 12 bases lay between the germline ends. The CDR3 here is CASREASYYNEQFF. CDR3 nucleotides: TGCGCCAGCAGAGAAGCGAGCTACTACAATGAGCAGTTCTTC.

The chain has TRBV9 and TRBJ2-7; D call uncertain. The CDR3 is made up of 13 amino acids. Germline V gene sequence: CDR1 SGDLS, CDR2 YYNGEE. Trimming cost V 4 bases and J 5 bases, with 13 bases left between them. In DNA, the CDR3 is TGTGCCAGCAGCCCCACCCCACTGGACGAGCAGTACTTC. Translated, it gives CASSPTPLDEQYF.

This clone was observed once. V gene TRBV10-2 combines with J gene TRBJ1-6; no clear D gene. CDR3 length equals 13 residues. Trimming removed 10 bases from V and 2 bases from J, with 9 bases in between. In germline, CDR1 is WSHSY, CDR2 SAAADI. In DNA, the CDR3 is TGCGCCACCACCCGGGCCTATAATTCACCCCTCCACTTT. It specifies CATTRAYNSPLHF.

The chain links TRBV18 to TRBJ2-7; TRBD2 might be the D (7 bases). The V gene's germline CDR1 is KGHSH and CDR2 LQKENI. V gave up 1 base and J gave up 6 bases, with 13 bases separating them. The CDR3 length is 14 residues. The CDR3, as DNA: TGTGCCAGCTCACCACTTCGGGGAGGGGGCGAGCAGTACTTC. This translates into CASSPLRGGGEQYF. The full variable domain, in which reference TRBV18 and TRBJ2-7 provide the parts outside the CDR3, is NAGVMQNPRHLVRRRGQEARLRCSPMKGHSHVYWYRQLPEEGLKFMVYLQKENIIDESGMPKERFSAEFPKEGPSILRIQQVVRGDSAAYFCASSPLRGGGEQYFGPGTRLTVT.

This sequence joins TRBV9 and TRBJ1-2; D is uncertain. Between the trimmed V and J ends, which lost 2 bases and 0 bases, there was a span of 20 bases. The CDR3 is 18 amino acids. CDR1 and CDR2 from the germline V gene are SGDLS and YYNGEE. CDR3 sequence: CASSVGADTRTSNYGYTF. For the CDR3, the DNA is TGTGCCAGCAGCGTCGGCGCAGACACCCGAACTTCTAACTATGGCTACACCTTC. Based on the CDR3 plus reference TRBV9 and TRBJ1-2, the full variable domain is DSGVTQTPKHLITATGQRVTLRCSPRSGDLSVYWYQQSLDQGLQFLIQYYNGEERAKGNILERFSAQQFPDLHSELNLSSLELGDSALYFCASSVGADTRTSNYGYTFGSGTRLTVV.

The CDR3 nucleotides are TGTGCCAGCAGCTTAGTGGGACTAGCGGGTGAGAGCTCCTACGAGCAGTACTTC. Protein product: CASSLVGLAGESSYEQYF. V usage is TRBV7-8 and J usage is TRBJ2-7; 12 bases fit TRBD2. Germline CDR1 and CDR2: SGHVS and FQNEAQ. The V gene end was trimmed by 1 base and the J gene end by 0 bases; junction bases not matched to a gene: 7. The CDR3 contains 18 residues.

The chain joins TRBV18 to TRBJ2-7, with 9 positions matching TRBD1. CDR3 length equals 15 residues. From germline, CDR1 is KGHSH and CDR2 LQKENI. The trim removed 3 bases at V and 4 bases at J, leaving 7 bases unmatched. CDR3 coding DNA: TGTGCCAGCTCACCGTTTTCCGGGACAGGGTACGAGCAGTACTTC. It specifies CASSPFSGTGYEQYF. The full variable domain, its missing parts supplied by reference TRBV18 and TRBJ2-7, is NAGVMQNPRHLVRRRGQEARLRCSPMKGHSHVYWYRQLPEEGLKFMVYLQKENIIDESGMPKERFSAEFPKEGPSILRIQQVVRGDSAAYFCASSPFSGTGYEQYFGPGTRLTVT.

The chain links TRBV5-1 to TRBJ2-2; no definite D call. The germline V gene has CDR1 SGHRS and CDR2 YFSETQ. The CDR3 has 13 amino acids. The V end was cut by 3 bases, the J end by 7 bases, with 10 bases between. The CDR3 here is CASSSGSGGELFF. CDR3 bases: TGCGCCAGCAGCTCAGGATCTGGCGGGGAGCTGTTTTTT. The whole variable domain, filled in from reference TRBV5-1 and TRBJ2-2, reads KAGVTQTPRYLIKTRGQQVTLSCSPISGHRSVSWYQQTPGQGLQFLFEYFSETQRNKGNFPGRFSGRQFSNSRSEMNVSTLELGDSALYLCASSSGSGGELFFGEGSRLTVL.

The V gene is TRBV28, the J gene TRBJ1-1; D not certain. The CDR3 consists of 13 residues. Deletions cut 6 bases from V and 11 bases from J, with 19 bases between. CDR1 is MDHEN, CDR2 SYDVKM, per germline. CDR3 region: CASSSRLVGLAFF. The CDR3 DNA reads TGTGCCAGCAGCTCAAGACTAGTTGGGTTGGCTTTCTTT.

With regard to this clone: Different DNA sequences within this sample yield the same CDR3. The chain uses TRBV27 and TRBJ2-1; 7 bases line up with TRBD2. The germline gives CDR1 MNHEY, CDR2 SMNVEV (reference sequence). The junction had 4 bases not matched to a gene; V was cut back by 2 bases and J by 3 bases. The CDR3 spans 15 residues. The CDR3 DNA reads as TGTGCCAGCAGTTTAGGCGGCGGGAGCTACAATGAGCAGTTCTTC. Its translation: CASSLGGGSYNEQFF.

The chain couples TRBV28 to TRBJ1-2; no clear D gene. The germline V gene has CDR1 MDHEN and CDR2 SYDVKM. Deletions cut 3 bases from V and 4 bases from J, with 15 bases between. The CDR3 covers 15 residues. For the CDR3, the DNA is TGTGCCAGCAGTTTGTGGCAGTCCGCTTTCTATGGCTACACCTTC. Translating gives CASSLWQSAFYGYTF.

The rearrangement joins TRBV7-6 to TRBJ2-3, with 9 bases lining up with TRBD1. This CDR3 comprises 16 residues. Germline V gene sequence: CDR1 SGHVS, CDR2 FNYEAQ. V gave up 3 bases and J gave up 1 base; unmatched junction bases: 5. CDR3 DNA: TGTGCCAGCAGCTTTATACAGGGGGCGGGCACAGATACGCAGTATTTT. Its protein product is CASSFIQGAGTDTQYF.

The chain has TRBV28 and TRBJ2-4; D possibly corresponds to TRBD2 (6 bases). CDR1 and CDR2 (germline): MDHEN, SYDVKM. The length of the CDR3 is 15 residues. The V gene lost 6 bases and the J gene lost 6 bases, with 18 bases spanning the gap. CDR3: CASSPIRDLGNIQYF. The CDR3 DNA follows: TGTGCCAGCAGCCCGATAAGGGACTTGGGAAACATTCAGTACTTC.

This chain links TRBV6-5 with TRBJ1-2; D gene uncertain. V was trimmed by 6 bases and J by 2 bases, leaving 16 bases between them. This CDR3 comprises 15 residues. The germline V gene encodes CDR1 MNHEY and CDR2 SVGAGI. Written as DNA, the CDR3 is TGTGCCAGCAGGGGAGGTGGCGGGCTAAACTATGGCTACACCTTC. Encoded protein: CASRGGGGLNYGYTF.

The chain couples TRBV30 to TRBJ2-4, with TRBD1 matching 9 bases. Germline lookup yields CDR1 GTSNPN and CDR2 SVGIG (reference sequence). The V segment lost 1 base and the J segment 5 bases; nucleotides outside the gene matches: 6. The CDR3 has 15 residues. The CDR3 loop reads CAWSEWTGAENIQYF. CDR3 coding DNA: TGTGCCTGGAGTGAATGGACAGGGGCGGAAAACATTCAGTACTTC.

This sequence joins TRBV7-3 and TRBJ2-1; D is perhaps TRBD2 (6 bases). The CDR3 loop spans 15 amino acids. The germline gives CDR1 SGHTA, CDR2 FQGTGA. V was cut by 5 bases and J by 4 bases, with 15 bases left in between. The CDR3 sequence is CASSPLGGEYNEQFF. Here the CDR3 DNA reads TGTGCCAGCAGCCCACTAGGCGGGGAATACAATGAGCAGTTCTTC. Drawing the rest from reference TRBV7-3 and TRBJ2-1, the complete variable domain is GAGVSQTPSNKVTEKGKYVELRCDPISGHTALYWYRQSLGQGPEFLIYFQGTGAADDSGLPNDRFFAVRPEGSVSTLKIQRTERGDSAVYLCASSPLGGEYNEQFFGPGTRLTVL.

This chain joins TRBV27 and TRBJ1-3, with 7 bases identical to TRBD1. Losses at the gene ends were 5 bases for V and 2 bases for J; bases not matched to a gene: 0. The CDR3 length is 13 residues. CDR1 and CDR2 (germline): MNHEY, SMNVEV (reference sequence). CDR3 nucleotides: TGTGCCAGCAGTGGGACAGCTGGAAACACCATATATTTT. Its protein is CASSGTAGNTIYF.

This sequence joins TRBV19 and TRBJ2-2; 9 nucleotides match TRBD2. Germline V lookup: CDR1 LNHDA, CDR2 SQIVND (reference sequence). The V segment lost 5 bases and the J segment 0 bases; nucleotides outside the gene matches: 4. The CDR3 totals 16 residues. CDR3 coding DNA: TGTGCCAGTAGTCAACGGACTAGCGCGAACACCGGGGAGCTGTTTTTT. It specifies CASSQRTSANTGELFF.

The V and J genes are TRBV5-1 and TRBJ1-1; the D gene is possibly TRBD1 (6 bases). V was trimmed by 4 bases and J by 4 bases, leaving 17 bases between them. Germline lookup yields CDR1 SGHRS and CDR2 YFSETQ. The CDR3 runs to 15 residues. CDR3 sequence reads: CASSESRRGVTEAFF. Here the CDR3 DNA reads TGCGCCAGCAGCGAATCTCGCAGGGGCGTCACTGAAGCTTTCTTT.

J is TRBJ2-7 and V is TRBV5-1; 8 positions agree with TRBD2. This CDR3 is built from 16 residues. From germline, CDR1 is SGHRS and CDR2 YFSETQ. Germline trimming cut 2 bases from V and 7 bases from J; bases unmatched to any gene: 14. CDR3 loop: CASSLTSGTLSREQYF. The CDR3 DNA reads TGCGCCAGCAGCTTAACTAGCGGAACCCTGTCCAGGGAGCAGTACTTC.

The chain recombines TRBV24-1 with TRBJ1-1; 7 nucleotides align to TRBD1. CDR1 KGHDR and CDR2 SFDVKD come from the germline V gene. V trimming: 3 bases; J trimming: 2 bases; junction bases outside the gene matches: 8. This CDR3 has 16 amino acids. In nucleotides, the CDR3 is TGTGCCACCAGTGATAGGGGGGACAGCCCCAACACTGAAGCTTTCTTT. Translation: CATSDRGDSPNTEAFF.

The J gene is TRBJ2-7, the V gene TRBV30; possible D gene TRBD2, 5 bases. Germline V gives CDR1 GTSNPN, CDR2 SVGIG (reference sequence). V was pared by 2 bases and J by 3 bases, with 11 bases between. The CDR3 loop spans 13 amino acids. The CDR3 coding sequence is TGTGCCTGGAGTTTGGCGGGCCACTACGAGCAGTACTTC. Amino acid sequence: CAWSLAGHYEQYF. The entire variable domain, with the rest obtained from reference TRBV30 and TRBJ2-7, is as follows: SQTIHQWPATLVQPVGSPLSLECTVEGTSNPNLYWYRQAAGRGLQLLFYSVGIGQISSEVPQNLSASRPQDRQFILSSKKLLLSDSGFYLCAWSLAGHYEQYFGPGTRLTVT.

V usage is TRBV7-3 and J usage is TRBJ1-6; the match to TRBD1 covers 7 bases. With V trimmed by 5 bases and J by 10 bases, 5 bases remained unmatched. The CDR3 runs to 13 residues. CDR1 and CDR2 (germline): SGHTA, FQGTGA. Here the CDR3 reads CASSPSTGSPLHF. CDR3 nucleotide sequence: TGTGCCAGCAGCCCGTCGACAGGGTCACCCCTCCACTTT.

The CDR3 DNA is TGTGCCTGGAGTGTAAGGCCAGGCCGGGGCTACACCTTC. Translation gives CAWSVRPGRGYTF. The chain is built from TRBV30 and TRBJ1-2; no firm D call. V lost 0 bases, J lost 8 bases, and 13 bases lay in between. This CDR3 comprises 13 residues. Germline assignment: CDR1 GTSNPN and CDR2 SVGIG (reference sequence).